A selection of T cell receptor beta chains follows, all from one sample in a study of cytomegalovirus exposure and HLA in healthy donors. The repertoire was sequenced with immunoSEQ multiplex PCR; TCRdb's copy has only in-frame clones and lacks some. The table lists around 67,000 clones, approximately 60% of them singletons. Sequencing was performed on PBMCs. The source is a woman aged 50 to 65 in good health and CMV-seronegative. CDR3s include the opening cysteine and the closing phenylalanine or tryptophan. D genes are given only for firm matches. Rows may omit the clone size; those that give it use once, few, many or a size class.

clone_size j_call d_call v_call cdr3_length cdr3_nt cdr3_aa
. TRBJ2-5 TRBD1 TRBV7-9 14 TGTGCCAGCAGTCTCTGGACAGGTCAAGAGACCCAGTACTTC CASSLWTGQETQYF
. TRBJ2-1 . TRBV6-5 16 TGTGCCAGCAGTTGGGTGGGGGCGGGAGCGTACAATGAGCAGTTCTTC CASSWVGAGAYNEQFF
once TRBJ1-2 TRBD1 TRBV30 14 TGTGCCTGGACTAGGGCAGGGGGTTCCACGGGCTACACCTTC CAWTRAGGSTGYTF
. TRBJ2-7 . TRBV7-2 14 TGTGCCAGCAGCCCGGACTGGAACTCCTACGAGCAGTACTTC CASSPDWNSYEQYF
. TRBJ2-3 . TRBV7-6 16 TGTGCCAGCAGCTCCCTGGAGGGAGGAATCACAGATACGCAGTATTTT CASSSLEGGITDTQYF
. TRBJ2-3 . TRBV15 16 TGTGCCACCAGCAGAGGATTGACTAGATTCACAGATACGCAGTATTTT CATSRGLTRFTDTQYF
once TRBJ2-3 . TRBV6-4 18 TGTGCCAAAATGACCTCCTATCGGAGAATGGCAAGCACAGATACGCAGTATTTT CAKMTSYRRMASTDTQYF
. TRBJ1-1 . TRBV5-4 17 TGTGCCAGCAGCCCCCCCGGCGCGGGGGCAATGAACACTGAAGCTTTCTTT CASSPPGAGAMNTEAFF
. TRBJ2-3 TRBD1 TRBV5-1 17 TGCGCCAGCAGCTCGGATGGTCGGACAGGGGGTCTGGATACGCAGTATTTT CASSSDGRTGGLDTQYF
. TRBJ1-2 . TRBV28 13 TGTGCCAGCACCCTCGGGGGGGGCGAGGGCTACACCTTC CASTLGGGEGYTF
few TRBJ2-2 TRBD1 TRBV6-1 16 TGTGCCAGCAGTGGGACAGGGGGCGGGAGTGTCGGGGAGCTGTTTTTT CASSGTGGGSVGELFF
. TRBJ2-7 . TRBV2 15 TGTGCCAGCAGTGAAGGGCAGGGGATTCTATACGAGCAGTACTTC CASSEGQGILYEQYF
few TRBJ1-1 TRBD1 TRBV19 14 TGTGCCAGTAGCCAGGGGGGCATTGGGGCCCAAGCTTTCTTT CASSQGGIGAQAFF
. TRBJ2-4 TRBD2 TRBV9 14 TGTGCCAGCAGCCCTCGACTAGCGGGAGACATTCAGTACTTC CASSPRLAGDIQYF
. TRBJ2-7 . TRBV18 13 TGTGCCAGCTCAGCCCCGGGCTCCTACGAGCAGTACTTC CASSAPGSYEQYF
few TRBJ2-7 TRBD1 TRBV7-9 13 TGTGCCAGCAGACTCACAGGGGGCTACGAGCAGTACTTC CASRLTGGYEQYF
few TRBJ1-2 . TRBV28 12 TGTGCCAGCAACTCAGGTGGCTATGGCTACACCTTC CASNSGGYGYTF
. TRBJ2-1 TRBD2 TRBV18 13 TGTGCCAGCTCACCTCTTAGCGGGAATGAGCAGTTCTTC CASSPLSGNEQFF
few TRBJ2-5 . TRBV7-6 13 TGTGCCAGCAGCCCCGGGGTAAGCAGACCCCAGTACTTC CASSPGVSRPQYF
. TRBJ2-1 TRBD2 TRBV6-4 15 TGTGCCAGCAGTAAAGAACTAGCGGGGGTGGAGGAGCAGTTCTTC CASSKELAGVEEQFF
. TRBJ2-5 . TRBV5-4 15 TGTGCCAGCAGCCCACGCCCTAGCAAGAAAGAGACCCAGTACTTC CASSPRPSKKETQYF
. TRBJ1-3 . TRBV6-4 11 TGTGGAGGTTGTATGGGAAACACCATATATTTT CGGCMGNTIYF
. TRBJ1-4 . TRBV19 12 TGTGCCAGTAGGGGGCATAATGAAAAACTGTTTTTT CASRGHNEKLFF
. TRBJ2-3 . TRBV30 13 TGTGCCTGGAGTGTCATCGAGGGAGATACGCAGTATTTT CAWSVIEGDTQYF
few TRBJ2-1 . TRBV29-1 12 TGCAGCGTTGGGAGACAGCCAAATGAGCAGTTCTTC CSVGRQPNEQFF
. TRBJ1-1 TRBD1 TRBV29-1 14 TGCAGCGTTGGTTACAGGGGCATGAACACTGAAGCTTTCTTT CSVGYRGMNTEAFF
. TRBJ2-7 TRBD1 TRBV7-2 15 TGTGCCAGCACCTACACGGGGACAGGGGGTCTCGAGCAGTACTTC CASTYTGTGGLEQYF
. TRBJ2-7 . TRBV5-6 15 TGTGCCAGCAGCTTGTCGGGAGACAGGGCAGACGAGCAGTACTTC CASSLSGDRADEQYF
. TRBJ1-4 . TRBV18 16 TGTGCCAGCTCACCTTTTAACAGGGCCACTAATGAAAAACTGTTTTTT CASSPFNRATNEKLFF
. TRBJ1-4 . TRBV19 15 TGTGCCAGTAGGCTTTGGTGGAGGGCTGATGAAAAACTGTTTTTT CASRLWWRADEKLFF
many TRBJ1-1 . TRBV6-6 12 TGTGCCAGCACATTCGGACAGACTGAAGCTTTCTTT CASTFGQTEAFF
. TRBJ2-7 TRBD1 TRBV7-3 16 TGTGCCAGCAGCTCCGGACCGGGACAGGGGGCAAGGGAGCAGTACTTC CASSSGPGQGAREQYF
. TRBJ2-7 . TRBV29-1 12 TGCAGCGTTGAAGCGGGGGCCTACGAGCAGTACTTC CSVEAGAYEQYF
once TRBJ1-2 TRBD1 TRBV29-1 18 TGCAGCGTTGAATCGGTCCGGGACAGGGGTCAAAGTAACTATGGCTACACCTTC CSVESVRDRGQSNYGYTF
many TRBJ2-2 TRBD1 TRBV6-6 16 TGTGCCAGCAGTTACCCCAGGACAGGGGTTCTCGGGGAGCTGTTTTTT CASSYPRTGVLGELFF
. TRBJ2-7 . TRBV10-3 12 TGTGCCAGCGGACACGGAAACTACGAGCAGTACTTC CASGHGNYEQYF
. TRBJ2-1 TRBD2 TRBV18 15 TGTGCCAGCTCACCCAGGACTAGCGGGAGACATGAGCAGTTCTTC CASSPRTSGRHEQFF
. TRBJ1-1 TRBD1 TRBV14 14 TGTGCCAGCAGCCTCCTGACAGGGAGCACTGAAGCTTTCTTT CASSLLTGSTEAFF
few TRBJ1-1 . TRBV9 14 TGTGCCAGCAGCTCGGGGGGGGCGCCCACTGAAGCTTTCTTT CASSSGGAPTEAFF
few TRBJ2-7 . TRBV29-1 12 TGCAGCGTTGATACAGGGAGCCACGAGCAGTACTTC CSVDTGSHEQYF
many TRBJ1-2 . TRBV4-2 16 TGTGCCAGCAGCCAAGATCTAAGCAGGGCAGGGCATGGCTACACCTTC CASSQDLSRAGHGYTF
few TRBJ2-6 TRBD1 TRBV30 16 TGTGCCTGCCTACAGGGGCGTTGGGCTGGGGCCAACGTCCTGACTTTC CACLQGRWAGANVLTF
. TRBJ1-1 TRBD1 TRBV4-2 13 TGTGCCAGCAGCGGACAGGGGAACACTGAAGCTTTCTTT CASSGQGNTEAFF
few TRBJ2-7 . TRBV6-5 14 TGTGCCAGCAGTTACCTCGAAGCGTCCTACGAGCAGTACTTC CASSYLEASYEQYF
few TRBJ2-7 TRBD2 TRBV4-1 16 TGCGCCAGCAGCCAAGATATAGCGGGGAGCTCCTACGAGCAGTACTTC CASSQDIAGSSYEQYF
. TRBJ2-5 TRBD2 TRBV30 16 TGTGCCTGGAGTCCCGGGACTAGCGGGATCGGGGAGACCCAGTACTTC CAWSPGTSGIGETQYF
once TRBJ1-1 TRBD1 TRBV6-6 14 TGTGCCAGCAGTCCAGGGACAGAGACGCCTGAAGCTTTCTTT CASSPGTETPEAFF
. TRBJ2-7 TRBD2 TRBV11-1 15 TGTGCCAGCAGCCCCCCGATTGGACTAGCTAGAGAGCAGTACTTC CASSPPIGLAREQYF
. TRBJ2-7 TRBD1 TRBV5-3 16 TGTGCCAGAACCCCCCGGAACAGGGGTCTAACGTACGAGCAGTACTTC CARTPRNRGLTYEQYF
. TRBJ1-5 . TRBV27 14 TGTGCCAGCAGTGCCCTCCAGGGGCATCAGCCCCAGCATTTT CASSALQGHQPQHF
. TRBJ2-2 . TRBV6-5 15 TGTGCCAGCAAACATTTCGACCCGGGCACCGGGGAGCTGTTTTTT CASKHFDPGTGELFF
few TRBJ2-1 . TRBV7-3 13 TGTGCCAGCAGCCCCACGGGCAGGGGATTGCAGTTCTTC CASSPTGRGLQFF
. TRBJ2-7 TRBD2 TRBV28 15 TGTGCCAGCAGTTTAGGGGTAGCGGGAACCTACGAGCAGTACTTC CASSLGVAGTYEQYF